This T cell receptor (beta chain) comes out of a study of blood T cells in healthy people across ages. The germline V gene encodes CDR1 SQVTM and CDR2 ANQGSEA. The length of the CDR3 is 15 residues. V lost 5 bases to trimming and J lost 4 bases; unmatched junction nucleotides: 13. The study, taken as a whole, reports: TCR beta diversity was tightly associated with the proportion of naive T cells.

Every donor provided roughly 10 milliliters of peripheral blood. No fewer than 6 million PBMCs went into each sample. A second PCR, run for roughly 7 to 11 cycles, used a sample-barcoded 5' primer plus a J-beta primer mix. Each cDNA molecule was tagged by a template-switch adaptor that had 12 random nucleotides. TCRdb re-analysed the 5' RACE reads in MiXCR, keeping a single row per CDR3 protein. There are some 290,000 distinct CDR3 sequences in the sample; around 30% occur only once, and roughly 30% lies in the top ten. As to this clonotype: No antigen is known for it.

The chain recombines TRBV29-1 with TRBJ2-7, with 8 bases matching TRBD1. What was sequenced was blood. This sequence originates from a woman aged 70-85 years in good health. The CDR3 bases are TGCAGCGTTACCTGGATCGACAGGGGAAAATACGAGCAGTACTTC. Translated: CSVTWIDRGKYEQYF.